The present T cell receptor beta chain was sequenced within a study of blood T cell repertoires in COVID-19 (TCRdb year 2020). Some background on the complete study: The collaborator samples originated in the United States, Italy and Spain and spanned the acute and convalescent phases of COVID-19. The repertoires were released in a freely available public database meant as a resource for research on the immune response to SARS-CoV-2. Nearly every sample came with metadata listing a de-identified subject ID, COVID-19 status, age in years and sex. Samples came from the ongoing ImmuneRACE study (first 160 participants) plus 1,254 subjects from 6 global collaborators. Where available, HLA class I and class II types were obtained from metadata supplied by the sample provider rather than from assay-based typing. The material from the prospective study consisted of cDNA or gDNA derived from T cells, B-cell-depleted T cells, or PBMCs. Deeply sampled blood TCRbeta repertoires from subjects exposed to, actively infected with, or recovered from COVID-19 were included in the dataset.

What the work shows at the level of the full study, not this receptor alone: The quantity of clinical and demographic metadata differed by source and by participant and was supplied without curation.

The germline ends are 3 bases apart after V is trimmed by 0 bases and J by 4 bases. The CDR3 has 12 amino acids, counting the end cysteine and phenylalanine. Of all the DNA, just the CDR3 is kept, 36 bases in frame from base 1. CDR1 LGHDT and CDR2 YNNKEL were looked up in the germline V gene (reference sequence). Turning to this clone: The antigen it recognizes is unknown. Base qualities are missing; no much larger clone stands one base away.

The immunoSEQ Assay, a bias-controlled multiplex PCR, was used to amplify TCRbeta CDR3 regions from genomic DNA. Regarding the original processing steps: Nucleated cell counts per sample were estimated from amplification of reference gene primers within the assay. Sequence reads were collapsed and filtered to measure the absolute abundance of every unique TCRbeta CDR3 rearrangement. For each sample, productive Simpson clonality was calculated as the square root of Simpson's diversity index across productive rearrangements. TCRdb's version of the immuneACCESS table is confined to in-frame rearrangements and falls short of the full clone set. An unresolved V gene accounts for under half of the shortfall where checked; the remainder is of unknown origin. V, J and clone size derive from that table, while D and trimming were established from the DNA sequence. Recorded for this sample are 15,000 to 20,000 clones; roughly 80% of them occurred a single time. Approximately 23% of the sample lies in the top ten.

Whole blood was collected in K2EDTA tubes by collaborating institutions according to the institutions' own protocols. Collaborator samples were shipped for TCRbeta analysis as frozen whole blood, isolated PBMCs, or DNA extracted from either sample type. The rearrangement joined TRBV3-1 (or the pseudogene TRBV3-2) to TRBJ1-1; there is no confident call for the D gene. The clonotype originates from a man in his fifties or sixties with active or convalescent COVID-19. Sequencing was carried out using peripheral blood. The CDR3 sequence is CASSQDITEAFF. The DNA sequence is given as TGTGCCAGCAGCCAAGACATCACTGAAGCTTTCTTT.